The 21 T cell receptor beta chains below all came from one sample that was sequenced in a study of blood T cell repertoires in COVID-19 (TCRdb year 2020). Library preparation was by the immunoSEQ multiplex PCR assay. TCRdb holds this immuneACCESS table with in-frame rearrangements only. Some clones are missing; in checked studies, unresolved V genes explain under half, and the rest has no known cause. The sample includes tens of thousands of clones, with about three quarters observed a single time. The ten largest clones add up to approximately 21% of the sample. Sequencing was carried out using peripheral blood. The receptors here all came from a young man with COVID-19, enrolled during active disease.

This clone was seen only once. This chain's CDR3 is CASSLSSSGTSIEQFF. The CDR3 DNA reads as TGTGCCAGCAGTTTATCGTCTAGCGGCACCAGTATTGAGCAGTTCTTC. The chain employs TRBV27 and TRBJ2-1, with 7 bases matching TRBD2. V trimming: 0 bases; J trimming: 9 bases; junction bases outside the gene matches: 11. This CDR3 has 16 residues. The germline V gene has CDR1 MNHEY and CDR2 SMNVEV (reference sequence).

The chain is built from TRBV7-2 and TRBJ1-2, with D perhaps matching TRBD1 (6 bases). Looked up from germline, CDR1 is SGHTA and CDR2 is FQGNSA. The CDR3 length is 13 residues. With 7 bases removed from V and 7 bases from J, the gap between germline ends came to 16 bases. The chain's CDR3 is CASIITGTSGYTF. Written as DNA, the CDR3 is TGTGCCAGCATTATTACAGGGACGAGTGGCTACACCTTC.

Note on this clone: Compared with germline, one end of the junction differs, possibly owing to a read error. The chain recombines TRBV19 with TRBJ2-7; D is perhaps TRBD1 (6 bases). The CDR3 spans 15 residues. Germline values: CDR1 LNHDA, CDR2 SQIVND (reference sequence). CDR3 residues: CASSRGDRSSCEQYF. The CDR3 DNA sequence: TGTGCCAGTAGTAGGGGCGACAGGAGTTCCTGCGAGCAGTACTTC.

The chain couples TRBV12-3 or TRBV12-4 to TRBJ2-1; D gene unclear. The CDR3 is 12 residues long. The germline V and J ends were trimmed by 7 bases and 8 bases, with 12 bases remaining between them. CDR3 region: CASTQTVDEQFF. In DNA form, the CDR3 reads TGTGCCAGCACCCAGACTGTGGATGAGCAGTTCTTC.

The chain recombines TRBV9 with TRBJ1-1; weak D call: TRBD1 (6 bases). V lost 3 bases, J lost 8 bases, and 14 bases lay in between. From germline, CDR1 is SGDLS and CDR2 YYNGEE. This CDR3 comprises 13 residues. The CDR3 loop is CASSALLQGEAFF. The CDR3 DNA follows: TGTGCCAGCAGCGCCTTACTACAGGGAGAAGCTTTCTTT.

The V and J genes are TRBV7-9 and TRBJ2-5; D is possibly TRBD2 (6 bases). The V end was cut by 2 bases, the J end by 5 bases, with 18 bases between. Germline V CDR1 and CDR2: SEHNR, FQNEAQ (reference sequence). The CDR3 has 16 amino acids. The chain's CDR3 is CASSLRSAGGRETQYF. In DNA form, the CDR3 reads TGTGCCAGCAGCTTAAGAAGCGCCGGAGGGAGGGAGACCCAGTACTTC.

The gene calls are TRBV7-9 and TRBJ1-5; TRBD1 matches 8 bases. The germline V gene has CDR1 SEHNR and CDR2 FQNEAQ (reference sequence). The ends lost 4 bases at V and 4 bases at J; junction bases unmatched: 6. The CDR3 spans 15 residues. CDR3 coding DNA: TGTGCCAGCAGCTCTACCGGGACAGGTAATCAGCCCCAGCATTTT. It specifies CASSSTGTGNQPQHF.

The chain joins TRBV2 to TRBJ2-1; D gene ambiguous. Germline loops: CDR1 SNHLY, CDR2 FYNNEI. This CDR3 spans 14 amino acids. V dropped 9 bases and J dropped 7 bases, with 19 bases sitting between them. The CDR3 sequence: CASGIGLTRNEQFF. The CDR3 DNA is TGTGCCAGTGGCATCGGCCTGACTCGGAATGAGCAGTTCTTC.

The rearrangement links TRBV6-5 to TRBJ2-2; 7 bases fit TRBD1. Germline V gives CDR1 MNHEY, CDR2 SVGAGI. CDR3 length: 15 amino acids. The V gene end was trimmed by 6 bases and the J gene end by 0 bases; junction bases not matched to a gene: 4. In nucleotides, the CDR3 is TGTGCCAGCAGCTGGGGACAGACGAACACCGGGGAGCTGTTTTTT. Protein sequence: CASSWGQTNTGELFF.

The chain couples TRBV28 to TRBJ1-2; unclear D gene. CDR3 length equals 14 residues. In germline, CDR1 is MDHEN, CDR2 SYDVKM. The V gene lost 3 bases and the J gene lost 3 bases, with 11 bases spanning the gap. CDR3 DNA: TGTGCCAGCAGTTTGACGGGTATGGACTATGGCTACACCTTC. This encodes CASSLTGMDYGYTF.

The gene calls are TRBV7-9 and TRBJ2-1; D gene unclear. Trimming took 3 bases from V and 1 from J, leaving 16 bases between them. The CDR3 has 17 amino acids. Germline V gene data show CDR1 as SEHNR and CDR2 as FQNEAQ (reference sequence). The CDR3 region is CASSFLGAAISYNEQFF. In nucleotides, the CDR3 is TGTGCCAGCAGCTTTCTGGGCGCAGCAATTTCCTACAATGAGCAGTTCTTC.

This chain links TRBV3-1 (or the pseudogene TRBV3-2) with TRBJ2-1, with D maybe TRBD1 (5 bases). The V and J ends lost 2 bases and 6 bases respectively, with 11 bases between them. This CDR3 is 14 amino acids long. Germline CDR1 is LGHDT and CDR2 is YNNKEL (reference sequence). The CDR3: CASSQQGVVNEQFF. The CDR3 bases are TGTGCCAGCAGCCAACAGGGCGTCGTCAATGAGCAGTTCTTC.

The chain recombines TRBV4-3 with TRBJ1-3; D uncertain. CDR3 size: 16 residues. The germline gives CDR1 LGHNA, CDR2 YSLEER. The germline V and J ends were trimmed by 0 bases and 0 bases, with 9 bases remaining between them. CDR3 DNA: TGCGCCAGCAGCCAAGATAGAACAGCCTCTGGAAACACCATATATTTT. As protein: CASSQDRTASGNTIYF.

Only a few counts were recorded for this clone. The chain has TRBV7-3 and TRBJ2-1; a possible D gene is TRBD2 (7 bases). The germline V gene encodes CDR1 SGHTA and CDR2 FQGTGA. CDR3 length: 16 amino acids. Trimming cost V 1 base and J 5 bases, with 15 bases left between them. The CDR3 DNA is TGTGCCAGCAGCTTAAACGGCGGGGGCCTCCACAATGAGCAGTTCTTC. Protein product: CASSLNGGGLHNEQFF.

This clone was seen once. Additional DNA sequences in this sample encode the identical CDR3. The rearrangement joins TRBV28 to TRBJ1-5; 7 bases are a match to TRBD1. Germline loops: CDR1 MDHEN, CDR2 SYDVKM. The CDR3 runs 12 residues. With 6 bases clipped from V and 7 bases from J, the junction kept 3 bases outside the gene matches. CDR3 DNA sequence: TGTGCCAGCAGGACAGGGCGGCAGCCCCAGCATTTT. As protein: CASRTGRQPQHF.

This clone was counted at least ten times. The V and J genes are TRBV29-1 and TRBJ1-2; D gene ambiguous. V was trimmed by 3 bases and J by 6 bases, leaving 20 bases between them. The CDR3 runs to 15 residues. CDR1 SQVTM and CDR2 ANQGSEA come from the germline V gene. The CDR3, as DNA: TGCAGCGTTGAGATGACCCCGACGGGTTATAATGGCTACACCTTC. Its protein is CSVEMTPTGYNGYTF.

V and J are TRBV5-1 and TRBJ1-6; 8 bases line up with TRBD1. J gave up 7 bases and V 0 bases, and 0 bases lay outside the gene matches. CDR1 and CDR2 from the germline V gene are SGHRS and YFSETQ. This CDR3 has 14 residues. The CDR3 reads CASSLGQGNSPLHF. CDR3 nucleotide sequence: TGCGCCAGCAGCTTGGGACAGGGGAATTCACCCCTCCACTTT.

This clone was picked up a small number of times. This chain joins TRBV4-3 and TRBJ1-4; maybe TRBD1 (6 bases). Germline assignment: CDR1 LGHNA and CDR2 YSLEER. Trimming shortened V by 0 bases and J by 8 bases, and 16 bases separated the two germline ends. The CDR3 extends over 16 amino acids. CDR3 DNA: TGCGCCAGCAGCCAAGATGTCAGGGGTGGAAGCGAAAAACTGTTTTTT. Protein product: CASSQDVRGGSEKLFF.

In its sample, this clone was seen a few times. The J gene is TRBJ2-7, the V gene TRBV27, with 8 bases identical to TRBD2. With 2 bases clipped from V and 2 bases from J, the junction kept 2 bases outside the gene matches. Germline V gene lookup returns CDR1 MNHEY and CDR2 SMNVEV (reference sequence). This CDR3 spans 14 amino acids. CDR3 nucleotides: TGTGCCAGCAGTTTACGGGAGGGACCCTACGAGCAGTACTTC. This encodes CASSLREGPYEQYF.

This clone has more than one count but fewer than ten. This sequence joins TRBV3-1 (or the pseudogene TRBV3-2) and TRBJ2-7; possibly TRBD1 for D (6 bases). CDR1 LGHDT and CDR2 YNNKEL come from the germline V gene (reference sequence). The CDR3 is made up of 14 amino acids. Trimming stripped 6 bases from V and 0 bases from J, with 12 bases between. The CDR3 loop is CASRPQGHSYEQYF. Here the CDR3 DNA reads TGTGCCAGCAGACCACAGGGACACTCCTACGAGCAGTACTTC.

The chain couples TRBV4-2 to TRBJ2-7; no clear D. The V and J ends lost 3 bases and 3 bases respectively, with 12 bases between them. Germline lookup yields CDR1 LGHNA and CDR2 YNFKEQ. CDR3 length: 14 amino acids. The CDR3 sequence is CASSQSEIVYEQYF. The DNA for the CDR3 is TGTGCCAGCAGCCAGAGTGAGATCGTCTACGAGCAGTACTTC.